Listed below are T cell receptor beta chains from one sample, sequenced in a study of CD8 T cells in ankylosing spondylitis. TCRdb called the 5' RACE reads again in MiXCR, with one record for every CDR3 protein. Of roughly 240,000 distinct CDR3 sequences in the sample, 7.5% to 9.5% are singletons; the top ten hold roughly 4.9%. The sequencing sample was made of blood, either unsorted or a sorted T cell fraction (not recorded which). The receptors were gathered from a female donor with ankylosing spondylitis or in good health (not recorded which). Both conserved end residues are part of each CDR3. The order of the fields is clone size, V gene, J gene, CDR3 length, D gene, CDR3 DNA, CDR3 protein. The D gene is left open where the match is weak. Rows may omit the clone size; those that give it use once, few, many or a size class.

abundance: many
v_gene: TRBV5-1
j_gene: TRBJ2-5
len: 16
d_gene: .
CDR3nt: TGCGCCAGCAGCTTGTCGGCCCGGGGCAGGAGTGGGACCCAGTACTTC
CDR3aa: CASSLSARGRSGTQYF

abundance: many
v_gene: TRBV11-3
j_gene: TRBJ2-1
len: 18
d_gene: TRBD2
CDR3nt: TGTGCCAGCAGCTTGGTCCGGAAGCGGGAGAAGGATGGCAATGAGCAGTTCTTC
CDR3aa: CASSLVRKREKDGNEQFF

abundance: many
v_gene: TRBV2
j_gene: TRBJ2-2
len: 13
d_gene: TRBD2
CDR3nt: TGTGCCAGCAGAACTAGCGTCACCGGGGAGCTGTTTTTT
CDR3aa: CASRTSVTGELFF

abundance: many
v_gene: TRBV7-2
j_gene: TRBJ2-3
len: 13
d_gene: TRBD1
CDR3nt: TGTGCCAGCAGCCTTACAGGGGGCAGTACGCAGTATTTT
CDR3aa: CASSLTGGSTQYF

abundance: many
v_gene: TRBV5-1
j_gene: TRBJ2-2
len: 14
d_gene: .
CDR3nt: TGCGCCAGCAGCTTGCAACCGGACACCGGGGAGCTGTTTTTT
CDR3aa: CASSLQPDTGELFF

abundance: many
v_gene: TRBV5-5
j_gene: TRBJ2-3
len: 17
d_gene: .
CDR3nt: TGTGCCAGCAGCCTTGGGCTAGGAACTACTAGCACAGATACGCAGTATTTT
CDR3aa: CASSLGLGTTSTDTQYF

abundance: many
v_gene: TRBV20-1
j_gene: TRBJ1-5
len: 12
d_gene: .
CDR3nt: TGCAGTGCTAGCCCTGGCAATCAGCCCCAGCATTTT
CDR3aa: CSASPGNQPQHF

abundance: many
v_gene: TRBV29-1
j_gene: TRBJ2-2
len: 13
d_gene: TRBD1
CDR3nt: TGCAGCGTTGGACAGGGCCGCACCGGGGAGCTGTTTTTT
CDR3aa: CSVGQGRTGELFF

abundance: many
v_gene: TRBV3-1
j_gene: TRBJ1-2
len: 15
d_gene: .
CDR3nt: TGTGCCAGCAGCCAAGCCGTGGGTAATAACTATGGCTACACCTTC
CDR3aa: CASSQAVGNNYGYTF

abundance: many
v_gene: TRBV7-2
j_gene: TRBJ2-1
len: 14
d_gene: .
CDR3nt: TGTGCCAGCAGCTTAAAATTTGGGGTCAATGAGCAGTTCTTC
CDR3aa: CASSLKFGVNEQFF

abundance: many
v_gene: TRBV5-1
j_gene: TRBJ1-2
len: 14
d_gene: .
CDR3nt: TGCGCCAGCAGCTCCTTCGGGGCAGACTATGGCTACACCTTC
CDR3aa: CASSSFGADYGYTF

abundance: .
v_gene: TRBV25-1
j_gene: TRBJ1-2
len: 17
d_gene: .
CDR3nt: TGTGCCAGCAGACCTATGGGGCAGTCTACAAGGGCGTATGGCTACACCTTC
CDR3aa: CASRPMGQSTRAYGYTF

abundance: many
v_gene: TRBV4-3
j_gene: TRBJ2-3
len: 17
d_gene: TRBD2
CDR3nt: TGCGCCAGCAGCCAAGAGGCGGCTAGCGGGAGCCCAGATACGCAGTATTTT
CDR3aa: CASSQEAASGSPDTQYF

abundance: many
v_gene: TRBV4-1
j_gene: TRBJ2-7
len: 14
d_gene: .
CDR3nt: TGCGCCAGCAGCCAAGTAGCGGACTCCGGGGAGCAGTACTTC
CDR3aa: CASSQVADSGEQYF

abundance: many
v_gene: TRBV9
j_gene: TRBJ1-2
len: 14
d_gene: .
CDR3nt: TGTGCCAGCAGCGAGGTGGGGATCGGGTCTGGCTACACCTTC
CDR3aa: CASSEVGIGSGYTF

abundance: many
v_gene: TRBV5-1
j_gene: TRBJ2-3
len: 15
d_gene: .
CDR3nt: TGCGCCAGCAGCCCCGGGACCCGTTTCACAGATACGCAGTATTTT
CDR3aa: CASSPGTRFTDTQYF

abundance: many
v_gene: TRBV7-2
j_gene: TRBJ1-2
len: 15
d_gene: .
CDR3nt: TGTGCCAGCAGCTCGAGCCCGGGGACCCAAAGCCCCTACACCTTC
CDR3aa: CASSSSPGTQSPYTF

abundance: many
v_gene: TRBV20-1
j_gene: TRBJ2-5
len: 16
d_gene: TRBD1
CDR3nt: TGCAGTGCTAGAGAAGAACCAGGGGGCCTCGGAGAGACCCAGTACTTC
CDR3aa: CSAREEPGGLGETQYF

abundance: .
v_gene: TRBV11-2
j_gene: TRBJ1-1
len: 15
d_gene: .
CDR3nt: TGTGCCAGCTCTCAAGGGAGAGGATGGGACACTGAAGCTTTCTTT
CDR3aa: CASSQGRGWDTEAFF

abundance: .
v_gene: TRBV20-1
j_gene: TRBJ2-3
len: 14
d_gene: TRBD2
CDR3nt: TGCAGTGCTAGAGGGCGGGAGTTGACAGATACGCAGTATTTT
CDR3aa: CSARGRELTDTQYF

abundance: many
v_gene: TRBV7-3
j_gene: TRBJ2-5
len: 14
d_gene: TRBD2
CDR3nt: TGTGCCAGCAGCTGGGGACTAGCTGGAGAGACCCAGTACTTC
CDR3aa: CASSWGLAGETQYF

abundance: many
v_gene: TRBV5-4
j_gene: TRBJ2-7
len: 12
d_gene: .
CDR3nt: TGTGCCAGCAGCATAGACAGCTACGAGCAGTACTTC
CDR3aa: CASSIDSYEQYF

abundance: few
v_gene: TRBV20-1
j_gene: TRBJ2-1
len: 16
d_gene: TRBD2
CDR3nt: TGCAGTGCTAGAGGGCGGCTAGCGGGAGGCCACAATGAGCAGTTCTTC
CDR3aa: CSARGRLAGGHNEQFF

abundance: many
v_gene: TRBV20-1
j_gene: TRBJ2-4
len: 15
d_gene: .
CDR3nt: TGCAGTGCTAGGAGGGCGGGACTAGCCAAAAACATTCAGTACTTC
CDR3aa: CSARRAGLAKNIQYF

abundance: many
v_gene: TRBV20-1
j_gene: TRBJ2-7
len: 15
d_gene: .
CDR3nt: TGCAGTGCTAGATCCGTAGCTGGGATTACCTACGAGCAGTACTTC
CDR3aa: CSARSVAGITYEQYF

abundance: many
v_gene: TRBV20-1
j_gene: TRBJ1-6
len: 15
d_gene: .
CDR3nt: TGCAGTGCTAGAGATTCAGGCAGGGGAAATTCACCCCTCCACTTT
CDR3aa: CSARDSGRGNSPLHF

abundance: few
v_gene: TRBV7-2
j_gene: TRBJ1-4
len: 14
d_gene: .
CDR3nt: TGTGCCAGCAGCTTAGAAGGGTTCAGGGAAAAACTGTTTTTT
CDR3aa: CASSLEGFREKLFF

abundance: .
v_gene: TRBV7-6
j_gene: TRBJ2-5
len: 15
d_gene: .
CDR3nt: TGTGCCAGCAGCCCCAGCGGGCGGGCCACAGAGACCCAGTACTTC
CDR3aa: CASSPSGRATETQYF

abundance: many
v_gene: TRBV12-3/TRBV12-4
j_gene: TRBJ1-6
len: 13
d_gene: .
CDR3nt: TGTGCCAGCAGTTTAACAGGGAGCTCACCCCTCCACTTT
CDR3aa: CASSLTGSSPLHF

abundance: many
v_gene: TRBV12-3/TRBV12-4
j_gene: TRBJ2-7
len: 12
d_gene: .
CDR3nt: TGTGCCAGCAGCCCGAGTTCGTGGGAGCAGTACTTC
CDR3aa: CASSPSSWEQYF

abundance: .
v_gene: TRBV7-2
j_gene: TRBJ2-1
len: 14
d_gene: TRBD2
CDR3nt: TGTGCCAGCAGCCCTCGGGAGGGCCCATATGAGCAGTTCTTC
CDR3aa: CASSPREGPYEQFF

abundance: .
v_gene: TRBV20-1
j_gene: TRBJ2-5
len: 14
d_gene: .
CDR3nt: TGCAGTGCTAGAGCCGTCAAAGGGGCTGAGACCCAGTACTTC
CDR3aa: CSARAVKGAETQYF